These 24 T cell receptor beta chains came from one sample sequenced in a study of blood T cell repertoires in COVID-19. Profiling relied on immunoSEQ multiplex PCR, and the TCRdb table lists in-frame clones only, not all of them. The table shows some 98,000 clones, with more than 65% occurring only once. Sequenced sample: peripheral blood. Receptor source: a man between 60 and 70 years old with acute or convalescent COVID-19.

This sequence joins TRBV2 and TRBJ1-4; D gene unclear. Germline V gives CDR1 SNHLY, CDR2 FYNNEI. The V and J ends lost 3 bases and 1 base respectively, with 9 bases between them. There are 15 residues in the CDR3. CDR3 residues: CASSDSGGTNEKLFF. CDR3 nucleotide sequence: TGTGCCAGCAGTGACAGTGGAGGAACTAATGAAAAACTGTTTTTT.

The chain couples TRBV19 to TRBJ1-3; 7 positions agree with TRBD1. J gave up 2 bases and V 3 bases, and 1 base lay outside the gene matches. Germline V gives CDR1 LNHDA, CDR2 SQIVND (reference sequence). CDR3 length equals 14 residues. CDR3 DNA: TGTGCCAGTAGTATCCAGGGGGCTGGAAACACCATATATTTT. Translation gives CASSIQGAGNTIYF.

Only one count was recorded for this clone. The V and J genes are TRBV20-1 and TRBJ2-1; no reliable D call. Germline CDR1 reads DFQATT; CDR2 reads SNEGSKA (reference sequence). This CDR3 comprises 11 residues. Trimming pared 6 bases from V and 8 bases from J, leaving 11 bases between. The CDR3: CSARSADEQFF. CDR3 nucleotide sequence: TGCAGTGCCCGGAGCGCGGATGAGCAGTTCTTC.

The gene calls are TRBV7-2 and TRBJ1-2; D not certain. V was shortened by 1 base and J by 8 bases, with 17 bases between the two germline ends. Germline CDR1 is SGHTA and CDR2 is FQGNSA. The length of the CDR3 is 15 residues. CDR3 DNA: TGTGCCAGCAGCTTAGGTCCCGCCCAGGTAGAAGGCTACACCTTC. It encodes CASSLGPAQVEGYTF.

The rearrangement uses TRBV2 and TRBJ2-2; D perhaps matches TRBD2 (7 bases). The CDR3 is 16 residues long. From germline, CDR1 is SNHLY and CDR2 FYNNEI. V gave up 5 bases and J gave up 3 bases, with 16 bases separating them. The CDR3 region has the DNA TGTGCCAGCAGTCATACAGGGAGGGCAGACACCGGGGAGCTGTTTTTT. This encodes CASSHTGRADTGELFF.

The chain employs TRBV3-1 (or the pseudogene TRBV3-2) and TRBJ1-6; D not resolved. CDR1 and CDR2 (germline): LGHDT, YNNKEL (reference sequence). The germline V and J ends were trimmed by 1 base and 8 bases, with 12 bases remaining between them. This CDR3 comprises 15 residues. CDR3 bases: TGTGCCAGCAGCCAAGGGGCCTCAGCCCATTCACCCCTCCACTTT. Encoded protein: CASSQGASAHSPLHF.

V gene TRBV7-2 combines with J gene TRBJ2-7; D possibly corresponds to TRBD2 (7 bases). Germline V gives CDR1 SGHTA, CDR2 FQGNSA. V was shortened by 1 base and J by 7 bases, with 20 bases between the two germline ends. The CDR3 spans 16 residues. The DNA for the CDR3 is TGTGCCAGCAGCTTAGTACGATCGGGGGGCCGGTTGGAGCAGTACTTC. Protein product: CASSLVRSGGRLEQYF.

The rearrangement uses TRBV5-5 and TRBJ1-2; maybe TRBD1 (6 bases). The V gene lost 2 bases and the J gene lost 4 bases, with 6 bases spanning the gap. This CDR3 has 12 amino acids. Germline lookup yields CDR1 SGHKS and CDR2 YYEKEE (reference sequence). The CDR3 DNA reads TGTGCCAGCAGCTTACAGGGCTATGGCTACACCTTC. It is translated as CASSLQGYGYTF.

The V call is TRBV3-1 (or the pseudogene TRBV3-2), the J call TRBJ2-4, with TRBD1 matching over 7 bases. The CDR3 is made up of 18 amino acids. The junction had 16 bases not matched to a gene; V was cut back by 0 bases and J by 8 bases. Per germline, CDR1 LGHDT and CDR2 YNNKEL (reference sequence). CDR3 sequence (DNA): TGTGCCAGCAGCCAAGAAAGAGGAAGGGGGCCAAAAGGGGACATTCAGTACTTC. Protein: CASSQERGRGPKGDIQYF.

V usage is TRBV3-1 (or the pseudogene TRBV3-2) and J usage is TRBJ1-2; D possibly corresponds to TRBD1 (6 bases). The V end was cut by 1 base, the J end by 4 bases, with 16 bases between. Germline V lookup: CDR1 LGHDT, CDR2 YNNKEL (reference sequence). The CDR3 is 16 residues long. CDR3 residues: CASSQGAGVRFYGYTF. CDR3 DNA: TGTGCCAGCAGCCAAGGGGCAGGGGTTAGATTCTATGGCTACACCTTC.

This chain joins TRBV5-4 and TRBJ2-5, with TRBD2 identical over 9 bases. This CDR3 has 16 residues. V trimming: 4 bases; J trimming: 7 bases; junction bases outside the gene matches: 14. The germline V gene encodes CDR1 SGHNT and CDR2 YYREEE (reference sequence). As DNA, the CDR3 is TGTGCCAGCAGCCCGCCCCGAGCGGGGGGACGAGGGACCCAGTACTTC. It specifies CASSPPRAGGRGTQYF.

The chain joins TRBV4-3 to TRBJ1-4; 8 bases are shared with TRBD1. There are 15 residues in the CDR3. Germline V gene data show CDR1 as LGHNA and CDR2 as YSLEER. Trimming cost V 2 bases and J 5 bases; bases outside gene matches: 4. The CDR3 region has the DNA TGCGCCAGCAGCCAAAACAGGGGGAGAAATGAAAAACTGTTTTTT. It translates to CASSQNRGRNEKLFF.

The chain has TRBV7-9 and TRBJ1-3; D may be TRBD1 (6 bases). The V and J ends lost 4 bases and 0 bases respectively, with 10 bases between them. The germline gives CDR1 SEHNR, CDR2 FQNEAQ (reference sequence). This CDR3 has 15 amino acids. CDR3 DNA sequence: TGTGCCAGCAGCTCATCAGGGGCCTCTGGAAACACCATATATTTT. Protein sequence: CASSSSGASGNTIYF.

The V and J genes are TRBV11-1 and TRBJ2-1; perhaps TRBD2 as D (5 bases). CDR1 is SGHAT, CDR2 FQDESV, per germline (reference sequence). The germline V and J ends were trimmed by 2 bases and 5 bases, with 13 bases remaining between them. This CDR3 spans 15 amino acids. CDR3 nucleotide sequence: TGTGCCAGCAGCTTACGGCTAGCCGGCAACAATGAGCAGTTCTTC. It encodes CASSLRLAGNNEQFF.

The CDR3 sequence: CASSVTGGSNTGELFF. The CDR3 DNA reads TGTGCCAGCAGCGTTACAGGGGGATCGAACACCGGGGAGCTGTTTTTT. V and J are TRBV11-3 and TRBJ2-2; 8 bases agree with TRBD1. Germline V gives CDR1 SGHNT, CDR2 YENEEA. The CDR3 totals 16 residues. Losses at the gene ends were 5 bases for V and 0 bases for J; bases not matched to a gene: 5. Combining the CDR3 with reference TRBV11-3 and TRBJ2-2 gives the whole variable domain EAGVVQSPRYKIIEKKQPVAFWCNPISGHNTLYWYLQNLGQGPELLIRYENEEAVDDSQLPKDRFSAERLKGVDSTLKIQPAELGDSAVYLCASSVTGGSNTGELFFGEGSRLTVL.

This clone was seen a single time. The CDR3 DNA reads TGTGCCAGCAGCGGCGGGACTAGTAGCACAGATACGCAGTATTTT. Translation gives CASSGGTSSTDTQYF. V usage is TRBV7-3 and J usage is TRBJ2-3, with 8 bases matching TRBD2. The length of the CDR3 is 15 residues. CDR1 is SGHTA and CDR2 is FQGTGA in the germline V gene. V was pared by 5 bases and J by 0 bases, with 4 bases of the junction left unmatched. Using reference TRBV7-3 and TRBJ2-3 for the parts outside the CDR3, the full variable domain is GAGVSQTPSNKVTEKGKYVELRCDPISGHTALYWYRQSLGQGPEFLIYFQGTGAADDSGLPNDRFFAVRPEGSVSTLKIQRTERGDSAVYLCASSGGTSSTDTQYFGPGTRLTVL.

V usage is TRBV5-1 and J usage is TRBJ2-3, with D perhaps matching TRBD1 (5 bases). The CDR3 runs to 17 residues. Germline V gene data show CDR1 as SGHRS and CDR2 as YFSETQ. Trimming took 3 bases from V and 0 from J, leaving 17 bases between them. The CDR3 region is CASSSTPQGMSTDTQYF. The DNA of the CDR3 is TGCGCCAGCAGCTCGACACCCCAGGGAATGAGCACAGATACGCAGTATTTT.

The chain couples TRBV7-9 to TRBJ1-2; D is undetermined. This CDR3 is built from 14 residues. V was pared by 1 base and J by 4 bases, with 10 bases between. Looked up from germline, CDR1 is SEHNR and CDR2 is FQNEAQ (reference sequence). CDR3 region: CASSLEVAVYGYTF. As DNA, the CDR3 is TGTGCCAGCAGCTTAGAGGTAGCAGTCTATGGCTACACCTTC.

CDR3: CASSDRGYFQPQHF. CDR3 coding DNA: TGTGCCAGTAGTGACAGGGGGTATTTTCAGCCCCAGCATTTT. The chain recombines TRBV19 with TRBJ1-5; 9 bases agree with TRBD1. This CDR3 is 14 amino acids long. CDR1 is LNHDA and CDR2 is SQIVND in the germline V gene (reference sequence). V was clipped by 5 bases and J by 6 bases; unmatched bases: 5.

The V gene is TRBV5-1, the J gene TRBJ2-1, with D uncertain. V lost 0 bases, J lost 0 bases, and 10 bases lay in between. The germline V gene encodes CDR1 SGHRS and CDR2 YFSETQ. CDR3 length: 16 residues. Here the CDR3 reads CASSLAFYSSYNEQFF. DNA for the CDR3: TGCGCCAGCAGCTTGGCGTTTTATAGCTCCTACAATGAGCAGTTCTTC. The whole variable domain, remainder taken from reference TRBV5-1 and TRBJ2-1, is KAGVTQTPRYLIKTRGQQVTLSCSPISGHRSVSWYQQTPGQGLQFLFEYFSETQRNKGNFPGRFSGRQFSNSRSEMNVSTLELGDSALYLCASSLAFYSSYNEQFFGPGTRLTVL.

This clone appeared once. The rearrangement uses TRBV10-3 and TRBJ2-1; TRBD1 agrees at 11 bases. Germline CDR1 ENHRY, CDR2 SYGVKD. The V gene end was trimmed by 2 bases and the J gene end by 8 bases; junction bases not matched to a gene: 11. The CDR3 sequence is 17 residues long. The CDR3 loop is CAISERGAGTGGHEQFF. In DNA form, the CDR3 reads TGTGCCATCAGTGAGCGAGGGGCCGGGACAGGGGGGCATGAGCAGTTCTTC.

J is TRBJ1-1 and V is TRBV20-1, with 7 bases matching TRBD1. Germline V gene lookup returns CDR1 DFQATT and CDR2 SNEGSKA (reference sequence). The V segment lost 6 bases and the J segment 4 bases; nucleotides outside the gene matches: 2. CDR3 length equals 11 residues. The CDR3 sequence is CSADRVTEAFF. The CDR3 DNA sequence: TGCAGTGCCGACAGGGTCACTGAAGCTTTCTTT.

The CDR3 bases are TGTGCCAGCAGCTTACTAGGGGAGGGCGCCGGAAACACCATATATTTT. Its translation is CASSLLGEGAGNTIYF. J is TRBJ1-3 and V is TRBV5-6; D possibly corresponds to TRBD1 (5 bases). Trimming cost V 2 bases and J 4 bases, with 16 bases left between them. Germline CDR1 and CDR2: SGHDT and YYEEEE. The CDR3 is 16 amino acids.

The chain uses TRBV5-1 and TRBJ1-2; TRBD1 matches 8 bases. The trim removed 4 bases at V and 8 bases at J, leaving 10 bases unmatched. Germline V gene sequence: CDR1 SGHRS, CDR2 YFSETQ. The CDR3 runs 14 residues. The CDR3 DNA reads as TGCGCCAGCAGCCAGGGACAGGCCTCCTGGGGCTACACCTTC. Translating it yields CASSQGQASWGYTF.